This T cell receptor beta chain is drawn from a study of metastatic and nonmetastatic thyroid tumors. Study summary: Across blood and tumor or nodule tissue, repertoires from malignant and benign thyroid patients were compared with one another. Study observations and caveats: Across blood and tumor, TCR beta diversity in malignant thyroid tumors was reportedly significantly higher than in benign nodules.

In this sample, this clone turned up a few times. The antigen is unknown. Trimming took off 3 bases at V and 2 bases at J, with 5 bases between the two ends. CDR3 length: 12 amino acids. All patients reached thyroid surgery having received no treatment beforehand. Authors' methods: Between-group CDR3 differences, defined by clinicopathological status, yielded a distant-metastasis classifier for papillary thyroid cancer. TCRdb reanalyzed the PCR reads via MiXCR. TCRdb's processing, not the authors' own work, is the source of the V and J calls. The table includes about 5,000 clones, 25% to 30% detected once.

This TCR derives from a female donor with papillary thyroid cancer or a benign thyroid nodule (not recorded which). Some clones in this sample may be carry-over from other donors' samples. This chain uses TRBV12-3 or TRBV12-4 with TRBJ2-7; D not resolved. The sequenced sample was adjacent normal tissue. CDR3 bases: TGTGCCAGCAGTTTGTCCCCCTACGAGCAGTACTTC. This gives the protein CASSLSPYEQYF.